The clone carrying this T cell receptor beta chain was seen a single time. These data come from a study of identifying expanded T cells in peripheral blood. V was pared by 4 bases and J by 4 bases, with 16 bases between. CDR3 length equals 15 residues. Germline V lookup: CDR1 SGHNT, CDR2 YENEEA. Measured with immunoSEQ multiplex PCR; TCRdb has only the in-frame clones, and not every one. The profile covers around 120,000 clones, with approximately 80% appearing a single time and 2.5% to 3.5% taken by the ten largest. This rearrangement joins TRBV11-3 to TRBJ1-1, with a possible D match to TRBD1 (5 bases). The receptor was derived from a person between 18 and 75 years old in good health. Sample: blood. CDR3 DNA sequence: TGTGCCAGCAGCTCCTCTTGGGTCGGGACCACTGAAGCTTTCTTT. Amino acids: CASSSSWVGTTEAFF. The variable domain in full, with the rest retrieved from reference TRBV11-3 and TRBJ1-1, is EAGVVQSPRYKIIEKKQPVAFWCNPISGHNTLYWYLQNLGQGPELLIRYENEEAVDDSQLPKDRFSAERLKGVDSTLKIQPAELGDSAVYLCASSSSWVGTTEAFFGQGTRLTVV.